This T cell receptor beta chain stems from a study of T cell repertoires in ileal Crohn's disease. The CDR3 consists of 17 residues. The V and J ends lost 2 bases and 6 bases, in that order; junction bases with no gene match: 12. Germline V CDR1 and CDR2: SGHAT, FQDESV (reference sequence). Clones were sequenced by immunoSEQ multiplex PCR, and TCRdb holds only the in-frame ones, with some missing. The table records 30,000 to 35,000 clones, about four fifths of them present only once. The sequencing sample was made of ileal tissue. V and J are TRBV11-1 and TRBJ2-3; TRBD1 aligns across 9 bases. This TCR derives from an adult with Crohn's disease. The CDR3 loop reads CASSLSWGQGRVDTQYF. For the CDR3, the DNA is TGTGCCAGCAGCTTATCATGGGGACAGGGAAGAGTGGATACGCAGTATTTT.